These 2 T cell receptor beta chains came from one sample sequenced in a study of CD8 T cells in Susac syndrome. After extraction with the RNeasy kit, 0.5 to 1 ug of the RNA was reverse transcribed using random hexamers. Via MiXCR, TCRdb re-called the immunoSEQ multiplex PCR reads, giving one row per CDR3 protein. Of a few hundred thousand distinct CDR3 sequences listed, over 75% are singletons. The specimen sequenced was CD8+ T cells from PBMCs. These receptor sequences come from a human donor with multiple sclerosis.

The chain combines TRBV2 with TRBJ2-7; 8 bases are a match to TRBD1. The CDR3 consists of 18 residues. Trimming took 2 bases from V and 0 from J; bases not matched to a gene: 12. Germline-derived CDR1 and CDR2 are SNHLY and FYNNEI. The chain's CDR3 is CASSETTRRDRYSYEQYF. The CDR3 bases are TGTGCCAGCAGTGAAACAACCCGCCGGGACAGGTACTCCTACGAGCAGTACTTC.

The chain couples TRBV20-1 to TRBJ2-7; D remains ambiguous. The CDR3 extends over 13 amino acids. Germline CDR1 is DFQATT and CDR2 is SNEGSKA (reference sequence). Deletions cut 3 bases from V and 0 bases from J, with 9 bases between. The CDR3 here is CSARAPSSYEQYF. Here the CDR3 DNA reads TGCAGTGCTAGGGCCCCCAGCTCCTACGAGCAGTACTTC.